These 3 T cell receptor beta chains were sequenced from one sample in a study of molecular identifiers for immune sequencing clone quantification (dated by TCRdb to the late 2010s). Libraries were constructed by PCR. Sequencing was performed on a NextSeq 500. TCRdb applied fastp at Q25 and MiXCR to the public reads, then kept only in-frame beta chains. Each entry is one CDR3 protein sequence, shown with its most common DNA and genes. A total of under 600,000 distinct CDR3 sequences appear in this sample, roughly 24% of them only once. 0.7% to 0.9% of the sample rests with the top ten. Source material: naive CD8+ T cells from blood, with Jurkat cell RNA spiked in. The meaning of the sample's cell subset or site label: FACS-sorted CD8+CD4-CCR7+CD45RA+ naive T cells. These receptor sequences come from a human donor in good health. Some libraries in this study had Jurkat cell RNA spiked in.

The gene calls are TRBV13 and TRBJ2-7; possibly TRBD1 or TRBD2 for D (5 bases each). The germline V gene encodes CDR1 PRHDT and CDR2 FYEKMQ (reference sequence). The CDR3 has 15 amino acids. V lost 3 bases and J lost 0, with 12 bases in between. CDR3 residues: CASSFLLGASYEQYF. The CDR3 bases are TGTGCCAGCAGCTTCCTCCTCGGGGCCTCCTACGAGCAGTACTTC.

Worth noting for this clonotype: A much larger clone is a single base away; this may be a read error. V is TRBV4-3 and J is TRBJ1-1; D ambiguous. The CDR3 extends over 14 amino acids. CDR1 and CDR2 from the germline V gene are LGHNA and YSLEER. The CDR3 bases are TGCGCCAGCATCCAAGTAGCGGACGCCAACGGAGCTTTCTTT. This gives the protein CASIQVADANGAFF.

On this clonotype: One base away lies a much larger clone, so this may be a sequencing read error. The V and J genes are TRBV7-8 and TRBJ2-7, with D perhaps TRBD1 (5 bases). The V end lost 1 base, the J end lost 2 bases, and 12 bases lay between the germline ends. The CDR3 is made up of 15 amino acids. Germline CDR1 reads SGHVS; CDR2 reads FQNEAQ. CDR3: CASSLEVTGPYEQYF. The CDR3, as DNA: TGTGCCAGCAGCTTAGAAGTCACAGGACCCTACGAGCAGTACTTC.